Sequencing of this T cell receptor (beta chain) was carried out in a study of T cells in Graves' hyperthyroidism and ophthalmopathy. The overall study: Blood from the periphery was taken at initial diagnosis, before any treatment.

The V end lost 4 bases, the J end lost 2 bases, and 10 bases lay between the germline ends. The CDR3 has 13 amino acids. The germline gives CDR1 SGHRS, CDR2 YFSETQ. A Clinical Activity Score of at least 3, a NOSPECS grade of at least 4 and a duration under 3 months were recorded in the ophthalmopathy patients. Amplified TCR beta CDR3 regions derived from RNA transcripts. The HTBI primer set was used in a first-round RT-PCR of the TCR CDR3. A single record per CDR3 protein comes from TCRdb applying MiXCR to the multiplex PCR reads. Of approximately 600,000 distinct CDR3 sequences in the sample, around 15% were seen once.

This chain uses TRBV5-1 with TRBJ2-7; D not certain. This TCR was sampled from a middle-aged woman with Graves' ophthalmopathy. Sequenced material: blood. CDR3 DNA sequence: TGCGCCAGCAGCCTGCAGAGCGCCTACGAGCAGTACTTC. Encoded protein: CASSLQSAYEQYF.